This T cell receptor beta chain stems from a study of fetal regulatory T cell absence and autoimmunity. A note on this clone: What it binds is not known.

Findings and caveats of the study: Compared with cord blood, pancreas showed oligoclonal TCR enrichment, some clones over 85-fold.

TCRdb keeps only in-frame clones here, not all; method: immunoSEQ multiplex PCR. This table has more than 85,000 clones, 55% to 75% appearing once. Sequencing used pancreas tissue. This TCR was sampled from a male donor with IPEX syndrome.

In DNA, the CDR3 is TGTGCCAGCAGCGTAGGAGGACAGGGGCATGGCTACACCTTC. It specifies CASSVGGQGHGYTF. The chain recombines TRBV9 with TRBJ1-2, with 9 nucleotides matching TRBD1. Germline CDR1 SGDLS, CDR2 YYNGEE. The length of the CDR3 is 14 residues. The ends lost 0 bases at V and 6 bases at J; junction bases unmatched: 3.